This T cell receptor (beta chain) was observed in a study of T cell repertoires in cytomegalovirus infection. Overall study context: Public TCR beta signatures provided an indication of both CMV infection and a matching HLA type. Study results and limitations: Identification of carriers of CMV plus the relevant HLA was performed using cumulative public TCR beta family frequency. The response measured ex vivo was dominated by TCR beta clonotypes (HLA-C-restricted and CMV-specific).

TCRdb redid the calling of the reads with MiXCR, one entry per CDR3 protein. The sample consists of about 250,000 distinct CDR3 sequences, more than 15% of them appearing once. Germline loops: CDR1 SGHVS, CDR2 FNYEAQ. With 5 bases removed from V and 1 base from J, the gap between germline ends came to 17 bases. There are 17 residues in the CDR3. This clonotype was counted at least ten times. Its antigen is as yet unknown. This chain connects TRBV7-6 to TRBJ2-2, with D possibly matching TRBD2 (6 bases). The TCR comes from a human donor in good health (CMV status not recorded). Some clones in this sample may be carry-over from other donors' samples. Sequencing input: CD8+ T cells from PBMCs. CDR3 DNA sequence: TGTGCCAGCAGCCCGTTGGGGGGACCGAGGAACACCGGGGAGCTGTTTTTT. This gives the protein CASSPLGGPRNTGELFF.